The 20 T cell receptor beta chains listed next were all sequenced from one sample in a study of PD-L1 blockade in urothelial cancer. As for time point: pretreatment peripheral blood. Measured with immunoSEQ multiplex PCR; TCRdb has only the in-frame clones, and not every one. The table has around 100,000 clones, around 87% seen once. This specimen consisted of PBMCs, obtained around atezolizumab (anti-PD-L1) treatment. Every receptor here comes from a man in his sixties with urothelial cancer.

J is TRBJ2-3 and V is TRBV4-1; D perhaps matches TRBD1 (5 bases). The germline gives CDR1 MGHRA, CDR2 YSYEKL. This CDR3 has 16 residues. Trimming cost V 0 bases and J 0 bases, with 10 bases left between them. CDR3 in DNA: TGCGCCAGCAGCCAAGAGACAGCGAGTAGCACAGATACGCAGTATTTT. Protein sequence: CASSQETASSTDTQYF.

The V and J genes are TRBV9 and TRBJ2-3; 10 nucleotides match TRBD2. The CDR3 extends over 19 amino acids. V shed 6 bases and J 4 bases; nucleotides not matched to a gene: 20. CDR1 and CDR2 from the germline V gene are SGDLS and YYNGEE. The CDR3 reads CASNLASGRFSAAADTQYF. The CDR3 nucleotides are TGTGCCAGCAACTTGGCTAGCGGGAGATTCAGTGCAGCCGCAGATACGCAGTATTTT.

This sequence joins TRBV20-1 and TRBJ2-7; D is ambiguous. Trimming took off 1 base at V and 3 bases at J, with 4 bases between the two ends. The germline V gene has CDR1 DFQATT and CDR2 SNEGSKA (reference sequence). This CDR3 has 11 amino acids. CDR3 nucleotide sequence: TGCAGTGCTAGAGCTAACTACGAGCAGTACTTC. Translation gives CSARANYEQYF.

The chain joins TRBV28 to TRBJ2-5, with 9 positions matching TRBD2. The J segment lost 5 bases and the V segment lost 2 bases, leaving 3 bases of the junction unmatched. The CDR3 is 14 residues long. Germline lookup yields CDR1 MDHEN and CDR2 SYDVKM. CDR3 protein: CASSLAGGWETQYF. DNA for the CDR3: TGTGCCAGCAGTTTAGCGGGGGGGTGGGAGACCCAGTACTTC.

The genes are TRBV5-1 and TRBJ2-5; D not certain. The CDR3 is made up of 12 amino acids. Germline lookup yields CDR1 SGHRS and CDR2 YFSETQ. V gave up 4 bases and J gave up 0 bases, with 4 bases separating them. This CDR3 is CASSLNQETQYF. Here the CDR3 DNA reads TGCGCCAGCAGCCTAAACCAAGAGACCCAGTACTTC.

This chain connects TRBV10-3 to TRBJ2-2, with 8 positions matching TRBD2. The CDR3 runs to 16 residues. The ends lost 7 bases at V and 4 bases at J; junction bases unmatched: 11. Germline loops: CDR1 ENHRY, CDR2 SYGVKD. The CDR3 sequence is CAIKLGGGTLTGELFF. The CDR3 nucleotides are TGTGCCATCAAGTTAGGCGGGGGGACCCTCACCGGGGAGCTGTTTTTT.

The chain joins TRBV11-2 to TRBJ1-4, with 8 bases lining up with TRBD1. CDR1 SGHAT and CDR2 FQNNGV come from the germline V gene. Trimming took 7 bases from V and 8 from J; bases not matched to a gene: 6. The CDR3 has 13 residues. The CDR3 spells CASTDRVLEKLFF. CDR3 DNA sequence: TGTGCCAGCACGGACAGGGTGTTGGAAAAACTGTTTTTT.

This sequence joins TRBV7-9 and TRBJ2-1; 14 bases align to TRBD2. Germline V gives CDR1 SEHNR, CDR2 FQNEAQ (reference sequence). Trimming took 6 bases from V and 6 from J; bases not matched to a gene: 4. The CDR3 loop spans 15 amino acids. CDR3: CASRRLAGGANEQFF. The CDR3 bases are TGTGCCAGCAGAAGACTAGCGGGAGGGGCCAATGAGCAGTTCTTC.

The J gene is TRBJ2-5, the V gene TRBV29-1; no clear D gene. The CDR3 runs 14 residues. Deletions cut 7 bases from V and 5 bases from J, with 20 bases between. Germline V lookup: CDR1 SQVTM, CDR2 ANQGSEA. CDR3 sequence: CSASEIRPGETQYF. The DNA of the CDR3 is TGCAGCGCAAGCGAGATACGGCCTGGGGAGACCCAGTACTTC. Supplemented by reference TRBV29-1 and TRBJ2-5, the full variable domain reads SAVISQKPSRDICQRGTSLTIQCQVDSQVTMMFWYRQQPGQSLTLIATANQGSEATYESGFVIDKFPISRPNLTFSTLTVSNMSPEDSSIYLCSASEIRPGETQYFGPGTRLLVL.

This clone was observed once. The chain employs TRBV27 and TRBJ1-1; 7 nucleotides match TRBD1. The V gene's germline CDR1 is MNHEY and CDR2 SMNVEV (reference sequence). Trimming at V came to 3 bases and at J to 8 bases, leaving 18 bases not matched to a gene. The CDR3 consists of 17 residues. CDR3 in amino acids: CASSFSRGATQAAEAFF. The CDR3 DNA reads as TGTGCCAGCAGTTTTTCCAGGGGGGCAACCCAAGCAGCGGAAGCTTTCTTT.

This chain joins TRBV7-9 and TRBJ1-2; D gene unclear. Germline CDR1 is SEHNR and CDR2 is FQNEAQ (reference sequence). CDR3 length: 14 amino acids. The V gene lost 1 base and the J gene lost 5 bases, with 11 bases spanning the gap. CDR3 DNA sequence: TGTGCCAGCAGCTTAGAAGGAAGGGAGTATGGCTACACCTTC. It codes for CASSLEGREYGYTF.

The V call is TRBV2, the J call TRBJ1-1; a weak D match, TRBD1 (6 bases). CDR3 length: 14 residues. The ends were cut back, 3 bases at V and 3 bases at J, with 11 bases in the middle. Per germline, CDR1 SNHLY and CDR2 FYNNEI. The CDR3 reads CASSDGRGYTEAFF. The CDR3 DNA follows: TGTGCCAGCAGTGACGGTAGGGGGTACACTGAAGCTTTCTTT.

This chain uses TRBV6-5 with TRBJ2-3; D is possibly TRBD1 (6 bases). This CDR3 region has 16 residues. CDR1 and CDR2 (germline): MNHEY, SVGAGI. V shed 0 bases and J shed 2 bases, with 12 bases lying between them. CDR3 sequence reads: CASSYSPQGTTDTQYF. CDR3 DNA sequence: TGTGCCAGCAGTTACTCGCCGCAGGGGACCACAGATACGCAGTATTTT.

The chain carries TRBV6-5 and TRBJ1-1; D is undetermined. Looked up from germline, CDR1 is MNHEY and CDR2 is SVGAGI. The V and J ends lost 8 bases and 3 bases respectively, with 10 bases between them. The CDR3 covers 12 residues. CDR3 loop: CASYRRDTEAFF. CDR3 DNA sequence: TGTGCCAGCTACCGGAGGGACACTGAAGCTTTCTTT.

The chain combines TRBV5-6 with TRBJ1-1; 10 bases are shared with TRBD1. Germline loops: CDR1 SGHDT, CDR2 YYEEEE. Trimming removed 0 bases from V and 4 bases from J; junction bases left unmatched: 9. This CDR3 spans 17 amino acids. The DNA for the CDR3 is TGTGCCAGCAGCTTGGAGGGACAGGGGAGGGGGGGCACTGAAGCTTTCTTT. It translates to CASSLEGQGRGGTEAFF.

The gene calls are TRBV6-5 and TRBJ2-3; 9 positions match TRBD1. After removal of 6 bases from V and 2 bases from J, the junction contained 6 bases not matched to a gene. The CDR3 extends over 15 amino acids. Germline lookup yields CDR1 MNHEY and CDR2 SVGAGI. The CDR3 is CASRNRGLFTDTQYF. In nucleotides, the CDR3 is TGTGCCAGCAGAAACAGGGGGCTCTTCACAGATACGCAGTATTTT.

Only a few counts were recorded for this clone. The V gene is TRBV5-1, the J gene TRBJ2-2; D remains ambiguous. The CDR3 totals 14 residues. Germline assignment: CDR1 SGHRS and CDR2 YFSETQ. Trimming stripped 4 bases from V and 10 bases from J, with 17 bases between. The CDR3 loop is CASSPLSSGAELFF. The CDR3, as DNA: TGCGCCAGCAGCCCCCTGTCCTCTGGAGCGGAGCTGTTTTTT.

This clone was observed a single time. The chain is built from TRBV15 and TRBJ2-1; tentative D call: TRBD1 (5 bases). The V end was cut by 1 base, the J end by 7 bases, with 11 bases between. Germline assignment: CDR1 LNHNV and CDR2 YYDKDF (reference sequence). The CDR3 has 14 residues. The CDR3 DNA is TGTGCCACCAGCAGAGTAGGGGCAGCTAATGAGCAGTTCTTC. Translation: CATSRVGAANEQFF.

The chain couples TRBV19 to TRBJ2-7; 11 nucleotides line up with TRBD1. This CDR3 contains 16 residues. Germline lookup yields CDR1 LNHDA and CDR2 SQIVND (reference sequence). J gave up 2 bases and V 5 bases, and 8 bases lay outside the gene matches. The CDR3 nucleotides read TGTGCCAGTAGTCCTCGGGACAGGGGGGCCCCCTACGAGCAGTACTTC. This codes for CASSPRDRGAPYEQYF. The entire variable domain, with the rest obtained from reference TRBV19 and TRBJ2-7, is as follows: DGGITQSPKYLFRKEGQNVTLSCEQNLNHDAMYWYRQDPGQGLRLIYYSQIVNDFQKGDIAEGYSVSREKKESFPLTVTSAQKNPTAFYLCASSPRDRGAPYEQYFGPGTRLTVT.

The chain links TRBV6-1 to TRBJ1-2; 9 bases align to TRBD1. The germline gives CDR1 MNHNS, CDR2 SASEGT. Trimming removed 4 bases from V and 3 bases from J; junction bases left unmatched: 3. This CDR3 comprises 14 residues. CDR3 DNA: TGTGCCAGCAGTGCGACAGGGGGGGACTATGGCTACACCTTC. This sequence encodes CASSATGGDYGYTF.